This T cell receptor (beta chain) was captured by sequencing in a study of blood T cell repertoires in COVID-19. Study in general: T cells, B-cell-depleted T cells, or PBMCs provided the cDNA or gDNA that served as material.

TCRdb keeps only in-frame clones here, not all; method: immunoSEQ multiplex PCR. The table includes 200,000 to 250,000 clones, 88% detected once. V lost 3 bases to trimming and J lost 6 bases; unmatched junction nucleotides: 8. Germline assignment: CDR1 SGHTA and CDR2 FQGTGA. This CDR3 comprises 15 residues. This sequence originates from a woman aged 55-69 years with acute or convalescent COVID-19. Sequencing used peripheral blood. V and J are TRBV7-3 and TRBJ2-3; 8 positions match TRBD2. DNA of the CDR3: TGTGCCAGCAGCTTTATGCGGGGGGCGAGCGATACGCAGTATTTT. This sequence encodes CASSFMRGASDTQYF.